This TCR beta chain was profiled in a study of spatial heterogeneity in lung cancer. TCRdb processed the 5' RACE reads anew with MiXCR; each CDR3 protein has one entry. The sample records just under 95,000 distinct CDR3 sequences, over 9.5% being singletons. Time point: sample taken at primary tumor resection. In each case, whole RNA from tumor, nontumor lung or frozen PBMC was sequenced unsorted. Around 68 TRACERx patients with early, untreated non-small cell lung cancer donated samples. CDR1 and CDR2 from the germline V gene are SGHVS and FQNEAQ. Trimming removed 3 bases from V and 6 bases from J, with 9 bases in between. The CDR3 spans 13 residues. This clonotype was found many times.

The material sequenced was PBMCs, taken at surgery. This receptor was identified in a male donor with early-stage non-small cell lung cancer. The gene calls are TRBV7-8 and TRBJ1-5; D not resolved. This chain's CDR3 is CASSLSPSQPQHF. In DNA form, the CDR3 reads TGTGCCAGCAGCTTGAGCCCATCTCAGCCCCAGCATTTT.